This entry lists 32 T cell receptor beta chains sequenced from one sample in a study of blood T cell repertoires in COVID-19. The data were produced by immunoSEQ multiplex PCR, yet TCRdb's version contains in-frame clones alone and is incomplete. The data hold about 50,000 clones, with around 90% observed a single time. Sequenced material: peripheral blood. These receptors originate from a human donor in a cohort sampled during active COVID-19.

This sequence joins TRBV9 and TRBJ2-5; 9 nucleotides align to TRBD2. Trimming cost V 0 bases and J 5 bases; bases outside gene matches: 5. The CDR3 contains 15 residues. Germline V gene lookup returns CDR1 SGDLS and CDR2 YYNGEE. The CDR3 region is CASSVGGGAGETQYF. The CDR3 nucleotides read TGTGCCAGCAGCGTAGGCGGGGGGGCCGGCGAGACCCAGTACTTC. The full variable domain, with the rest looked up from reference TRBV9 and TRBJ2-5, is DSGVTQTPKHLITATGQRVTLRCSPRSGDLSVYWYQQSLDQGLQFLIQYYNGEERAKGNILERFSAQQFPDLHSELNLSSLELGDSALYFCASSVGGGAGETQYFGPGTRLLVL.

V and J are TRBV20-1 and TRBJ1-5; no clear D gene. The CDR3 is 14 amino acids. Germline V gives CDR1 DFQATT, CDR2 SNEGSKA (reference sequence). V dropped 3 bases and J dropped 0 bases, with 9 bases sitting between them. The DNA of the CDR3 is TGCAGTGCTAGTCGCGGTGATAGCAATCAGCCCCAGCATTTT. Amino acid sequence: CSASRGDSNQPQHF.

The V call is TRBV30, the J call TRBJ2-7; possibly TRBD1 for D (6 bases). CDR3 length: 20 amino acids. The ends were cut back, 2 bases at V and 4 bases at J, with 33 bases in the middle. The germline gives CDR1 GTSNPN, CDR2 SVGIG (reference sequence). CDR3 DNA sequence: TGTGCCTGGAGTCGATGGGCCGGGTCAGGGGATGGAGATTTTGGGTACGAGCAGTACTTC. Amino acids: CAWSRWAGSGDGDFGYEQYF.

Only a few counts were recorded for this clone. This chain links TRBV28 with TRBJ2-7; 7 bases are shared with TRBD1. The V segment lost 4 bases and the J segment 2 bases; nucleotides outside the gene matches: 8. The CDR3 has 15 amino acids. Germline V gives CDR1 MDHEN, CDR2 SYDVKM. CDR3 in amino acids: CASSSTGVRTYEQYF. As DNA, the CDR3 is TGTGCCAGCAGTTCCACAGGGGTCAGGACCTACGAGCAGTACTTC. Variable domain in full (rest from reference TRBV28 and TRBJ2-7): DVKVTQSSRYLVKRTGEKVFLECVQDMDHENMFWYRQDPGLGLRLIYFSYDVKMKEKGDIPEGYSVSREKKERFSLILESASTNQTSMYLCASSSTGVRTYEQYFGPGTRLTVT.

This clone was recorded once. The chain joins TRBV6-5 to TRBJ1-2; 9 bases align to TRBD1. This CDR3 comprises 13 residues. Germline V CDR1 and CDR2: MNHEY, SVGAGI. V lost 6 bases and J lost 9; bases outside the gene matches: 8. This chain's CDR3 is CASSLGQGGRYTF. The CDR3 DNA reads TGTGCCAGCAGCCTGGGACAGGGCGGCCGCTACACCTTC.

The CDR3 DNA follows: TGTGCCAGCATCCTCAGCGGGGGGGCCCCGGATACGCAGTATTTT. It specifies CASILSGGAPDTQYF. The V and J genes are TRBV7-2 and TRBJ2-3, with 10 bases that match TRBD2. The V segment lost 7 bases and the J segment 6 bases; nucleotides outside the gene matches: 10. The CDR3 is 15 residues long. Germline V gene lookup returns CDR1 SGHTA and CDR2 FQGNSA. The full variable domain, in which reference TRBV7-2 and TRBJ2-3 provide the parts outside the CDR3, is GAGVSQSPSNKVTEKGKDVELRCDPISGHTALYWYRQSLGQGLEFLIYFQGNSAPDKSGLPSDRFSAERTGGSVSTLTIQRTQQEDSAVYLCASILSGGAPDTQYFGPGTRLTVL.

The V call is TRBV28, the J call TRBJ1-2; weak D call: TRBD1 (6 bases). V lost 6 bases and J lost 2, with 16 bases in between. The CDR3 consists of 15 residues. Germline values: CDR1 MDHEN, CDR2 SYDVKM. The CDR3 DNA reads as TGTGCCAGCAGCCATGGGGGGGCCGCAAACTATGGCTACACCTTC. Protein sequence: CASSHGGAANYGYTF.

The DNA of the CDR3 is TGTGCCAGCCGCCCGCGAGGGACAAGAAGCACCGGGGAGCTGTTTTTT. Protein: CASRPRGTRSTGELFF. The chain recombines TRBV2 with TRBJ2-2; a possible D gene is TRBD1 (6 bases). Germline CDR1 is SNHLY and CDR2 is FYNNEI. The CDR3 covers 16 residues. The V end lost 8 bases, the J end lost 4 bases, and 20 bases lay between the germline ends.

CDR3 region: CASRYTPPGSYEQYF. The CDR3 DNA follows: TGTGCCAGCAGATATACACCGCCAGGGTCCTACGAGCAGTACTTC. V and J are TRBV7-2 and TRBJ2-7; D possibly corresponds to TRBD1 (5 bases). There are 15 residues in the CDR3. Per the germline V gene, CDR1 is SGHTA and CDR2 is FQGNSA. V lost 6 bases and J 1 base, leaving 16 bases between the germline ends.

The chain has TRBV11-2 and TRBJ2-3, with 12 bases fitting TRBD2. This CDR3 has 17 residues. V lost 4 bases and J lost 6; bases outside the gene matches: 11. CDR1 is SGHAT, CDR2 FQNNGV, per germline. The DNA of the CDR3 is TGTGCCAGCAGCTACCCCTCTAGCGGGGGGGGACGGGATACGCAGTATTTT. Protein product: CASSYPSSGGGRDTQYF.

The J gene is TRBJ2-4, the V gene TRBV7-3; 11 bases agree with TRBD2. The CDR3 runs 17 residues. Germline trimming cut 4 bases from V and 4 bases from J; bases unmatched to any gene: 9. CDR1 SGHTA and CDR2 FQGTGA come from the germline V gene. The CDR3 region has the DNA TGTGCCAGCAGCTCCTTCGAACTAGCGGGGGTTAAAAACATTCAGTACTTC. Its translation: CASSSFELAGVKNIQYF.

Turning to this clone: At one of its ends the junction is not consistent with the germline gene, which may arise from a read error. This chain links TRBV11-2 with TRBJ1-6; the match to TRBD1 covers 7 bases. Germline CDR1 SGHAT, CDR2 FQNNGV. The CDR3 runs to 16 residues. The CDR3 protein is CASSLVLQGIYSPPHF. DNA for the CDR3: TGTGCCAGCAGCTTAGTTTTACAGGGGATCTATTCACCCCCCCACTTT.

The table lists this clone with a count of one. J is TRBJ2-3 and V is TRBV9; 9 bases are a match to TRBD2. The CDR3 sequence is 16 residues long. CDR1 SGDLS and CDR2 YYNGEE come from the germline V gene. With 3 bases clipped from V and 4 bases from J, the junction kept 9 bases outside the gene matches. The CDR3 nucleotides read TGTGCCAGCAGCGCATTTGGTAGCGGGAGTGCAGATACGCAGTATTTT. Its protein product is CASSAFGSGSADTQYF.

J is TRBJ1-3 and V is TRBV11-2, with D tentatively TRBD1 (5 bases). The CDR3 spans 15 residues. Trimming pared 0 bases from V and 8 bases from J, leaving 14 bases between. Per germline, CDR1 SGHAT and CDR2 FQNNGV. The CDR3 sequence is CASSLDGGFSDTIYF. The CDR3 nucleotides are TGTGCCAGCAGCTTAGACGGGGGTTTCAGCGACACCATATATTTT.

The CDR3 bases are TGTGCCAGCAGCCCTAGTCGTCGCGGGGAGAGCTCCTACAATGAGCAGTTCTTC. It is translated as CASSPSRRGESSYNEQFF. J is TRBJ2-1 and V is TRBV11-3; perhaps TRBD2 as D (6 bases). Germline V gene data show CDR1 as SGHNT and CDR2 as YENEEA. The CDR3 runs 18 residues. Trimming left V 5 bases short and J 0 bases short, with 20 bases between.

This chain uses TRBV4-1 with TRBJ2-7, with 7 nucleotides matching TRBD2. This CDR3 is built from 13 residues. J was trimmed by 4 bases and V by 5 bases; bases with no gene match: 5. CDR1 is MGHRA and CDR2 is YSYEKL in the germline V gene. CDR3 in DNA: TGCGCCAGCAGCAAGGGGACTACTTACGAGCAGTACTTC. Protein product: CASSKGTTYEQYF.

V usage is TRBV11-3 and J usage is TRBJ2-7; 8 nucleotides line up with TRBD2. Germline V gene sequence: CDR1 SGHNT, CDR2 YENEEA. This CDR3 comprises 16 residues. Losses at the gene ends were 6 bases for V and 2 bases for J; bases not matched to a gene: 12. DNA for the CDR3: TGTGCCAGCAGTTCCATCACCGGCGGGGGGACCTACGAGCAGTACTTC. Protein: CASSSITGGGTYEQYF.

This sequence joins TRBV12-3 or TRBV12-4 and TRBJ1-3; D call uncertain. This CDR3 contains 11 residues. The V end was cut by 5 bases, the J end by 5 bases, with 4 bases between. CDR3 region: CASSHRNTIYF. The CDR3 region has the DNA TGTGCCAGCAGTCATCGAAACACCATATATTTT.

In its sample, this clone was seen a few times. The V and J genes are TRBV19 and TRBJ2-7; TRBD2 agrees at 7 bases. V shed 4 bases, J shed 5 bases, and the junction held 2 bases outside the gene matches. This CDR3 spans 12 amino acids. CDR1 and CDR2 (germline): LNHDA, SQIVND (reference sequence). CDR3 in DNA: TGTGCCAGTAGTACCCTAGCGGACGAGCAGTACTTC. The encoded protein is CASSTLADEQYF. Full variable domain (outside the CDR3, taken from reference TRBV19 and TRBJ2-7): DGGITQSPKYLFRKEGQNVTLSCEQNLNHDAMYWYRQDPGQGLRLIYYSQIVNDFQKGDIAEGYSVSREKKESFPLTVTSAQKNPTAFYLCASSTLADEQYFGPGTRLTVT.

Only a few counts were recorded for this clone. CDR3 sequence (DNA): TGTGCCAGCAGCCCCGGACAGGGGACCGGGGAGCTGTTTTTT. Translation: CASSPGQGTGELFF. The V call is TRBV4-2, the J call TRBJ2-2, with TRBD1 matching 9 bases. The CDR3 contains 14 residues. J gave up 5 bases and V 4 bases, and 2 bases lay outside the gene matches. In germline, CDR1 is LGHNA, CDR2 YNFKEQ.

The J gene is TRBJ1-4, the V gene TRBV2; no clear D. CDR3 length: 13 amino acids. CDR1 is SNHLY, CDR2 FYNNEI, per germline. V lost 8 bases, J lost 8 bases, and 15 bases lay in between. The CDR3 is CASRGGSVEKLFF. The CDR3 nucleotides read TGTGCCAGCCGGGGTGGGTCGGTGGAAAAACTGTTTTTT.

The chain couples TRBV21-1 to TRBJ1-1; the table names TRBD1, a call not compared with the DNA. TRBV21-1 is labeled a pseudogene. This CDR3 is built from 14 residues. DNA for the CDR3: TGTGCCAGCAGCCCCCGAACAGGGGTCACTGAAGCTTTCTTT. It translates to CASSPRTGVTEAFF.

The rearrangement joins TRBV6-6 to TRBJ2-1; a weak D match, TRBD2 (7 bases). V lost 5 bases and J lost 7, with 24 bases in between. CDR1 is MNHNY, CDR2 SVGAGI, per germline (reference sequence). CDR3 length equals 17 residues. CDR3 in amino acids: CASSPDPPGGLLNEQFF. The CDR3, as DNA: TGTGCCAGCAGTCCTGACCCCCCCGGGGGGCTCCTAAATGAGCAGTTCTTC.

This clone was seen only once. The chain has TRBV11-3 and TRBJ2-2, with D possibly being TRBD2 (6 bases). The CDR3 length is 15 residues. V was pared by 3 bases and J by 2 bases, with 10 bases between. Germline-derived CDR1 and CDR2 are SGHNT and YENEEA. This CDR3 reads CASSFGGINTGELFF. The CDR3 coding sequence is TGTGCCAGCAGCTTCGGCGGGATCAACACCGGGGAGCTGTTTTTT.

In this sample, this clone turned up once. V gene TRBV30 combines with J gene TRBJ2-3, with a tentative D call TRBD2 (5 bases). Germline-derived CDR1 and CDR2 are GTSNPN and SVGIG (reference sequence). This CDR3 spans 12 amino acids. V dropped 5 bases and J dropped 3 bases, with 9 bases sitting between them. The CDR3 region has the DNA TGTGCCTGGGCAAGAGGGACAGATACGCAGTATTTT. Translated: CAWARGTDTQYF.

The CDR3 loop reads CASSRSSFGEKLFF. CDR3 coding DNA: TGTGCCAGCAGCCGATCGTCTTTCGGTGAAAAACTGTTTTTT. The chain joins TRBV5-6 to TRBJ1-4; D is undetermined. The germline gives CDR1 SGHDT, CDR2 YYEEEE. The CDR3 sequence is 14 residues long. V shed 4 bases and J shed 7 bases, with 14 bases lying between them.

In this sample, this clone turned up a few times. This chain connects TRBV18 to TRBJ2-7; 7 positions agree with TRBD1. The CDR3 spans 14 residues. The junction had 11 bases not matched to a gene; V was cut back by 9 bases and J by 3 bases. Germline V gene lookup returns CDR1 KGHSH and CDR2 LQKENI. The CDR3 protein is CASSDRDALYEQYF. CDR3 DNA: TGTGCCAGTTCCGACAGGGATGCCCTCTACGAGCAGTACTTC. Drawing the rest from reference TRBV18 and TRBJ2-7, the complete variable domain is NAGVMQNPRHLVRRRGQEARLRCSPMKGHSHVYWYRQLPEEGLKFMVYLQKENIIDESGMPKERFSAEFPKEGPSILRIQQVVRGDSAAYFCASSDRDALYEQYFGPGTRLTVT.

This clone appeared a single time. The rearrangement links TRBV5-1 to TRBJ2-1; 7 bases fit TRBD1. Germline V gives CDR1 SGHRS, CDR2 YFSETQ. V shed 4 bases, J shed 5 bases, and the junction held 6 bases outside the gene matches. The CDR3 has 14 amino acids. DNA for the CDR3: TGCGCCAGCAGCCCAGGGACAGTAAACAATGAGCAGTTCTTC. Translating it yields CASSPGTVNNEQFF.

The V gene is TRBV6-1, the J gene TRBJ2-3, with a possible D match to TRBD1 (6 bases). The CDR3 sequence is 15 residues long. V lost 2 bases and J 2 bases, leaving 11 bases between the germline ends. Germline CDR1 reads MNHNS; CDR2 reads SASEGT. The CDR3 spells CASSERNRDTDTQYF. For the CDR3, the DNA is TGTGCCAGCAGTGAAAGGAACAGGGACACAGATACGCAGTATTTT.

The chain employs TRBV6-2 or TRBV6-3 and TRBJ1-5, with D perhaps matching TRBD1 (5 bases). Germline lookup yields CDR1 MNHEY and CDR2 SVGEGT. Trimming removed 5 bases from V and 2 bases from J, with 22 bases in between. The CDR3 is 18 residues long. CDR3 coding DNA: TGTGCCAGCAGTCCCCCAGTATCAAGGGGCGCGGGCAATCAGCCCCAGCATTTT. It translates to CASSPPVSRGAGNQPQHF.

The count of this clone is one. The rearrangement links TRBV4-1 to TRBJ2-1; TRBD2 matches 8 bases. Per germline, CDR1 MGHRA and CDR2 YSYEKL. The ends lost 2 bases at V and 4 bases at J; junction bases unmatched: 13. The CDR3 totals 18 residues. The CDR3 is CASSQQNIGRGLYNEQFF. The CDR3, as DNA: TGCGCCAGCAGCCAACAAAACATCGGGAGGGGTCTTTACAATGAGCAGTTCTTC.

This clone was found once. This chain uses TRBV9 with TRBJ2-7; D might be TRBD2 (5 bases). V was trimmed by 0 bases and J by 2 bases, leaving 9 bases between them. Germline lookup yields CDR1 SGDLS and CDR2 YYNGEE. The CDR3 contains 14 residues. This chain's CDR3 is CASSVVGDAYEQYF. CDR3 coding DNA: TGTGCCAGCAGCGTAGTGGGAGACGCCTACGAGCAGTACTTC.